The clone carrying this TCR beta chain has only one observation. Its antigen remains unidentified. The data were taken from a study of T cell repertoires in cytomegalovirus infection. Study-wide points: In two of eight donors, the top clonotype was HLA-C-restricted CMV-specific. Pooled public TCR beta family frequency picked out CMV carriers with the relevant HLA.

V lost 6 bases to trimming and J lost 2 bases, with 13 bases between them. The CDR3 extends over 14 amino acids. In germline, CDR1 is SNHLY, CDR2 FYNNEI. TCRdb independently ran MiXCR on the reads; one entry per CDR3 protein. Of under 500,000 distinct CDR3 sequences listed, roughly 46% were seen once; the top ten hold 35% to 50%. Sequences were derived from cultured PBMCs, sampled from culture after CMV antigen stimulation. The receptor comes from a human donor in good health (CMV status not recorded). Some clones in this sample may be carry-over from other donors' samples. V and J are TRBV2 and TRBJ2-5; D possibly corresponds to TRBD1 (6 bases). DNA for the CDR3: TGTGCCAGCAGGCGGACAGCTACTCAAGAGACCCAGTACTTC. It specifies CASRRTATQETQYF.